A selection of T cell receptor beta chains follows, all from one sample in a study of shared clonotypes between healthy human individuals. Profiling relied on immunoSEQ multiplex PCR, and the TCRdb table lists in-frame clones only, not all of them. The sample yields fewer than 550,000 clones, around 79% seen once. Specimen: PBMCs. These receptors originate from a woman aged 40 to 50 in good health. Some clones in this sample may be carry-over from other donors' samples. CDR3s include the opening cysteine and the closing phenylalanine or tryptophan. The D gene is left open where the match is weak. Clone size is not always given. Where it is, it says once, few, many or a class for expanded clones.

j_call d_call clone_size v_call cdr3_aa cdr3_nt
TRBJ2-1 TRBD2 . TRBV19 CASSSGTSGVNAQFF TGTGCCAGTAGCTCCGGGACTAGCGGGGTAAATGCGCAGTTCTTC
TRBJ2-3 TRBD1 once TRBV25-1 CASSDLGGQGSDTQYF TGTGCCAGCAGTGATTTAGGGGGACAGGGATCAGATACGCAGTATTTT
TRBJ1-6 . . TRBV6-5 CASSRLNSPLHF TGTGCCAGCAGTCGCCTTAATTCACCCCTCCACTTT
TRBJ2-7 . . TRBV29-1 CSVGVSGSYEQYF TGCAGCGTTGGGGTCTCAGGGAGCTACGAGCAGTACTTC
TRBJ1-2 . many TRBV19 CASSIDTEYGYTF TGTGCCAGTAGTATAGATACAGAATATGGCTACACCTTC
TRBJ1-4 . . TRBV13 CASTSGSTNEKLFF TGTGCCAGCACCTCAGGGTCAACTAATGAAAAACTGTTTTTT
TRBJ1-6 . . TRBV30 CAWSGGITSSPLHF TGTGCCTGGAGTGGGGGTATTACCTCTTCACCCCTCCACTTT
TRBJ1-1 . . TRBV7-9 CASSLDMLGFSTEAFF TGTGCCAGCAGCTTAGATATGTTGGGGTTTAGCACTGAAGCTTTCTTT
TRBJ2-5 . . TRBV19 CASSTGGAGETQYF TGTGCCAGTAGTACTGGCGGGGCCGGAGAGACCCAGTACTTC
TRBJ2-4 . . TRBV11-1 CASSSRRGKNIQYF TGTGCCAGCAGCTCCCGGAGGGGCAAAAACATTCAGTACTTC
TRBJ2-7 . once TRBV19 CASGPSSYEQYF TGTGCCAGTGGTCCTAGCAGCTACGAGCAGTACTTC
TRBJ2-1 TRBD1 many TRBV6-6 CASSYAGQGHNEQFF TGTGCCAGCAGTTACGCCGGACAGGGGCACAATGAGCAGTTCTTC
TRBJ2-7 TRBD1 . TRBV10-1 CASSSSGTGEDEQYF TGCGCCAGCAGTTCTTCCGGGACAGGGGAAGACGAGCAGTACTTC
TRBJ2-5 . . TRBV7-2 CASSPLFRRAETQYF TGTGCCAGCAGCCCCCTCTTCCGGCGCGCAGAGACCCAGTACTTC
TRBJ2-7 . . TRBV18 CASSSRTRSYEQYF TGTGCCAGCTCATCCAGGACCCGCTCCTACGAGCAGTACTTC
TRBJ2-1 TRBD2 . TRBV28 CASSYLRRGAGYNEQFF TGTGCCAGCAGTTATCTCCGGCGGGGAGCGGGATACAATGAGCAGTTCTTC
TRBJ1-5 TRBD1 . TRBV30 CAWTGQESQPQHF TGTGCCTGGACAGGACAGGAGAGTCAGCCCCAGCATTTT
TRBJ2-2 TRBD2 . TRBV6-6 CASSLAGGTGELFF TGTGCCAGCAGTCTAGCGGGAGGCACCGGGGAGCTGTTTTTT
TRBJ2-1 TRBD2 . TRBV4-1 CASSQSSGSGPGNEQFF TGCGCCAGCAGCCAATCTAGCGGGAGTGGACCGGGGAATGAGCAGTTCTTC
TRBJ2-2 . . TRBV30 CAWSVRPQNTGELFF TGTGCCTGGAGTGTAAGGCCCCAGAACACCGGGGAGCTGTTTTTT
TRBJ2-3 . few TRBV6-6 CASREGTRTDTQYF TGTGCCAGTAGGGAAGGGACCCGCACAGATACGCAGTATTTT
TRBJ2-1 TRBD2 . TRBV28 CASQISGRNEQFF TGTGCCAGCCAAATTAGCGGGAGGAATGAGCAGTTCTTC
TRBJ1-5 TRBD1 . TRBV6-1 CASSEVYLGTGTNQPQHF TGTGCCAGCAGTGAAGTTTATCTGGGGACAGGGACCAATCAGCCCCAGCATTTT
TRBJ2-2 . . TRBV5-4 CASSLYTNTGELFF TGTGCCAGCAGCTTGTACACGAACACCGGGGAGCTGTTTTTT
TRBJ2-1 . . TRBV18 CASSTDGSSYNEQFF TGTGCCAGCTCAACGGACGGAAGCTCCTACAATGAGCAGTTCTTC
TRBJ2-1 TRBD2 . TRBV18 CASSPSRAGGYNEQFF TGTGCCAGCTCACCATCGAGGGCGGGAGGGTACAATGAGCAGTTCTTC
TRBJ1-2 . . TRBV29-1 CSVEDRGRSDGYTF TGCAGCGTTGAAGATCGGGGCCGATCGGACGGCTACACCTTC
TRBJ1-1 TRBD1 . TRBV30 CAWSVTGGVNTEAFF TGTGCCTGGAGTGTGACAGGGGGCGTCAACACTGAAGCTTTCTTT
TRBJ2-1 . . TRBV19 CASSMTGTGYNEQFF TGTGCCAGTAGTATGACGGGGACTGGGTACAATGAGCAGTTCTTC
TRBJ2-3 . . TRBV5-4 CASSLGQADYSTDTQYF TGTGCCAGCAGCTTGGGACAGGCGGACTATAGCACAGATACGCAGTATTTT
TRBJ1-6 . . TRBV6-5 CASKYGGVSPLHF TGTGCCAGCAAATACGGGGGGGTTTCACCCCTCCACTTT
TRBJ1-2 . . TRBV11-2 CASSLEGSFSGYTF TGTGCCAGCAGCTTAGAAGGCAGCTTTTCCGGCTACACCTTC
TRBJ2-2 . . TRBV28 CASSTGTGELFF TGTGCCAGCAGTACGGGGACCGGGGAGCTGTTTTTT
TRBJ1-5 . . TRBV2 CASSDQPNQPQHF TGTGCCAGCAGTGATCAGCCGAATCAGCCCCAGCATTTT
TRBJ2-1 . few TRBV9 CASRPLSSYNEQFF TGTGCCAGCAGGCCGCTCAGCTCCTACAATGAGCAGTTCTTC
TRBJ1-2 . . TRBV7-2 CASSLAAGSQYGYTF TGTGCCAGCAGCTTAGCAGCTGGGTCCCAATATGGCTACACCTTC
TRBJ2-5 TRBD1 . TRBV6-1 CASSLDRVAETQYF TGTGCCAGCAGTTTGGACAGGGTAGCAGAGACCCAGTACTTC
TRBJ2-1 TRBD2 once TRBV9 CASSVATWTSGARWDEQFF TGTGCCAGCAGCGTAGCTACCTGGACTAGCGGGGCGAGGTGGGATGAGCAGTTCTTC
TRBJ1-1 . . TRBV28 CASIVGSVGGDDTEAFF TGTGCCAGCATAGTGGGATCTGTGGGGGGCGACGACACTGAAGCTTTCTTT
TRBJ1-1 . few TRBV14 CASSPGKSWGDTEAFF TGTGCCAGCAGCCCCGGAAAGAGTTGGGGAGACACTGAAGCTTTCTTT
TRBJ1-3 . once TRBV7-8 CASSLGSGNTIYF TGTGCCAGCAGCCTCGGATCCGGAAACACCATATATTTT
TRBJ1-5 . . TRBV6-1 CASSESGRSQPQHF TGTGCCAGCAGTGAATCCGGCAGGAGTCAGCCCCAGCATTTT
TRBJ2-6 . . TRBV19 CASSGRVAGGANVLTF TGTGCCAGTAGCGGGAGAGTCGCTGGGGGGGCCAACGTCCTGACTTTC
TRBJ2-7 TRBD2 . TRBV28 CASRITSGRSYEQYF TGTGCCAGCAGAATTACTAGCGGGAGGTCCTACGAGCAGTACTTC
TRBJ2-3 TRBD2 . TRBV28 CASSPPTSWADTQYF TGTGCCAGCAGTCCTCCGACTAGCTGGGCAGATACGCAGTATTTT
TRBJ2-7 . many TRBV30 CAFRGVQYF TGTGCCTTCCGTGGTGTGCAGTACTTC
TRBJ2-6 TRBD1 . TRBV19 CASSWAQGAFRPGANVLTF TGTGCCAGTAGTTGGGCACAGGGGGCTTTTAGACCTGGGGCCAACGTCCTGACTTTC
TRBJ1-1 . . TRBV14 CASSQDRNTEAFF TGTGCCAGCAGCCAAGACAGGAACACTGAAGCTTTCTTT
TRBJ2-2 . . TRBV30 CAWTLSASNTGELFF TGTGCCTGGACCCTTAGCGCATCGAACACCGGGGAGCTGTTTTTT
TRBJ2-3 . . TRBV7-3 CASSSGLPVLTDTQYF TGTGCCAGCAGCTCAGGACTCCCTGTACTTACAGATACGCAGTATTTT
TRBJ2-5 TRBD2 few TRBV29-1 CSVEDRWGGETQYF TGCAGCGTTGAAGATCGCTGGGGGGGGGAGACCCAGTACTTC
TRBJ1-1 . once TRBV11-2 CASSQNTEAFF TGTGCCAGCAGCCAGAACACTGAAGCTTTCTTT
TRBJ1-6 . few TRBV28 CASSFRGSPLHF TGTGCCAGCAGTTTTAGGGGGTCACCCCTCCACTTT
TRBJ2-2 . . TRBV29-1 CSVVVRVTGELFF TGCAGCGTTGTGGTCAGGGTCACCGGGGAGCTGTTTTTT
TRBJ2-7 . . TRBV18 CASSPPPGSEQYF TGTGCCAGCTCACCACCTCCCGGCTCCGAGCAGTACTTC
TRBJ1-1 TRBD1 . TRBV25-1 CASSGYGTAMGYTEAFF TGTGCCAGCAGTGGATACGGGACAGCAATGGGGTACACTGAAGCTTTCTTT
TRBJ2-2 TRBD1 once TRBV11-2 CATRRDRGRLKSNTGELFF TGTGCCACCAGAAGGGACAGGGGGCGACTTAAGTCAAACACCGGGGAGCTGTTTTTT
TRBJ2-3 . . TRBV5-1 CASSSVEDTDTQYF TGCGCCAGCAGCTCCGTGGAGGACACAGATACGCAGTATTTT
TRBJ1-5 . . TRBV11-2 CASSPDGGQPQHF TGTGCCAGCAGCCCCGACGGTGGTCAGCCCCAGCATTTT